A selection of T cell receptor beta chains follows, all from one sample in a study of control samples from healthy donors and cancer patients. Profiled with immunoSEQ multiplex PCR; TCRdb holds only in-frame clones, not every one. Of 24,000 or so clones detected, 75% to 90% appear once; the ten largest clones hold roughly 37%. Material for sequencing was PBMCs. The receptor source for this set is a man aged 55 to 70 with head and neck cancer. The CDR3 runs from the conserved cysteine through the conserved F or W. D genes are given only for firm matches. Expanded clones get a size class; other rows say once, few or many, or leave the size out.

clone_size j_call v_call d_call cdr3_nt cdr3_aa
. TRBJ1-1 TRBV19 . TGTGCCAGTAGGAGCAGCAGCATACCCATGAACACTGAAGCTTTCTTT CASRSSSIPMNTEAFF
. TRBJ2-1 TRBV7-8 . TGTGCCAGCAGCTTAGCGGTACGCGGGGAGCAGTTCTTC CASSLAVRGEQFF
. TRBJ2-5 TRBV4-2 . TGTGCCAGCAGCCAAATCTTAAAAGAGACCCAGTACTTC CASSQILKETQYF
. TRBJ2-1 TRBV5-1 . TGCGCCAGCAGCCCCCGACAGGACCCCTACAATGAGCAGTTCTTC CASSPRQDPYNEQFF
. TRBJ2-5 TRBV7-3 . TGTGCCAGCAGCTTGGGAGAGGGGGAGACCCAGTACTTC CASSLGEGETQYF
. TRBJ1-2 TRBV6-5 . TGTGCCAGCAGCGCAGCTAACTATGGCTACACCTTC CASSAANYGYTF
. TRBJ2-3 TRBV6-5 . TGTGCCAGCAGTAGCGAGAGGGGCCACACAGATACGCAGTATTTT CASSSERGHTDTQYF
once TRBJ1-2 TRBV10-2 . TGCGCCAGCAGTGAGTCAGCCAGTATCTATGGCTACACCTTC CASSESASIYGYTF
. TRBJ2-7 TRBV2 . TGTGCCAGCAGTAGAGGGGGGCAGGTCGAGCAGTACTTC CASSRGGQVEQYF
. TRBJ1-3 TRBV19 . TGTGCCAGTAGTGTTCAAGACGGGGCCTACACCATATATTTT CASSVQDGAYTIYF
. TRBJ1-5 TRBV27 . TGTGCCAGCAGTTCAGGGCCGTCTCAGCCCCAGCATTTT CASSSGPSQPQHF
. TRBJ2-1 TRBV9 . TGTGCCAGCAGCGTAGATCTTCAGGGAGCCCATGAGCAGTTCTTC CASSVDLQGAHEQFF
. TRBJ2-2 TRBV7-9 TRBD1 TGTGCCAGCAGCTTAGTAGGAGGGACAGGGGTAATCTACACCGGGGAGCTGTTTTTT CASSLVGGTGVIYTGELFF
. TRBJ2-1 TRBV7-3 TRBD2 TGTGCCAGCAGCACTATCAGCGGGAGCTCCTACAATGAGCAGTTCTTC CASSTISGSSYNEQFF
. TRBJ2-1 TRBV5-4 TRBD2 TGTGCCAGCAGCCTGGGACTAGCGGAAAGCTCCTACAATGAGCAGTTCTTC CASSLGLAESSYNEQFF
. TRBJ1-1 TRBV3-1/TRBV3-2 . TGTGCCAGCAGCTCAATCCGGGACACCCTCCTACCTGAAGCTTTCTTT CASSSIRDTLLPEAFF
. TRBJ2-1 TRBV6-2/TRBV6-3 TRBD2 TGTGCCAGCAGTCGTATAGCGGGAGAAAAGTACAATGAGCAGTTCTTC CASSRIAGEKYNEQFF
once TRBJ2-1 TRBV10-3 . TGTGCCATCAGTGAGGGTGTAATTGGCAATGAGCAGTTCTTC CAISEGVIGNEQFF
. TRBJ1-1 TRBV5-6 . TGTGCCAGCAGCGTAGGGGGTGAAGCTTTCTTT CASSVGGEAFF
. TRBJ2-7 TRBV9 . TGTGCCAGCAGCGAAGGGACGGTCCAATCGGGCTACGAGCAGTACTTC CASSEGTVQSGYEQYF
few TRBJ2-7 TRBV6-5 . TGTGCCAGCAGTTACTCCCCCGCGACCTACGAGCAGTACTTC CASSYSPATYEQYF
. TRBJ1-1 TRBV5-1 . TGCGCCAGCAGTCCCTCGAACACTGAAGCTTTCTTT CASSPSNTEAFF
. TRBJ1-4 TRBV5-1 . TGCGCCAGCAGCTTGTCGGCAGAGACTAATGAAAAACTGTTTTTT CASSLSAETNEKLFF
once TRBJ2-2 TRBV5-1 . TGCGCCAGCAGGGGCGGAGTCGGCAGGGGACCCACCGGGGAGCTGTTTTTT CASRGGVGRGPTGELFF
. TRBJ1-4 TRBV30 . TGTGCCTGGAACAGTCTTAATGAAAAACTGTTTTTT CAWNSLNEKLFF
. TRBJ1-4 TRBV30 TRBD1 TGTGCCTGGAGTGTACTCAGGGGGGAAAAACTGTTTTTT CAWSVLRGEKLFF
few TRBJ2-1 TRBV18 TRBD1 TGTGCCAGCTCACTCACGGGACAGAGTTACAATGAGCAGTTCTTC CASSLTGQSYNEQFF
. TRBJ2-1 TRBV18 . TGTGCCAGCTCACCTCCCGGGGAGTCCGGGCAGTTCTTC CASSPPGESGQFF
. TRBJ2-1 TRBV6-5 . TGTGCCAGCAGTTACGGGGGAAGCTCCTACAATGAGCAGTTCTTC CASSYGGSSYNEQFF
. TRBJ2-7 TRBV5-5 . TGTGCCAGCAGCTTGGATAGATACGAGCAGTACTTC CASSLDRYEQYF
. TRBJ2-3 TRBV5-1 . TGCGCCAGTGAGGCTGTCCCATCTAGCACAGATACGCAGTATTTT CASEAVPSSTDTQYF
once TRBJ1-1 TRBV12-3/TRBV12-4 . TGTGCAGTCTCAAGGTGGCTGGGCACTGAAGCTTTCTTT CAVSRWLGTEAFF
. TRBJ2-1 TRBV27 . TGTGCCAGTGCGTGGGAGACCTCCTACAATGAGCAGTTCTTC CASAWETSYNEQFF
. TRBJ2-1 TRBV6-5 TRBD1 TGTGCCAGCTTTCGTCAGGGGGCCTATGAGCAGTTCTTC CASFRQGAYEQFF
. TRBJ2-5 TRBV27 . TGTGCCAGCAGCGGGGTGGCGCAGACGGAGGAGGACCAGTACTTC CASSGVAQTEEDQYF
. TRBJ1-5 TRBV2 . TGTGCCAGCAGGCGGGACAATAATCAGCCCCAGCATTTT CASRRDNNQPQHF
. TRBJ1-1 TRBV4-1 . TGCGCCAGCAGCCAAGAGTTTTACACTGAAGCTTTCTTT CASSQEFYTEAFF
. TRBJ2-3 TRBV10-2 TRBD2 TGCGCCAGCAGGGGACTAGCGCGCGCCGGAGATACGCAGTATTTT CASRGLARAGDTQYF
. TRBJ1-3 TRBV4-1 TRBD1 TGCGCCAGCAGCCAGGATGAGGGGGCAGGATCGGGAAACACCATATATTTT CASSQDEGAGSGNTIYF
. TRBJ2-7 TRBV6-2/TRBV6-3 . TGTGCCAGCAGTTACTCAGCCTACGAGCAGTACTTC CASSYSAYEQYF
few TRBJ2-2 TRBV5-1 TRBD1 TGCGCCAGCAGCCCGGACAGGGCGAACACCGGGGAGCTGTTTTTT CASSPDRANTGELFF
. TRBJ2-1 TRBV29-1 TRBD2 TGCAGCGTTCCGGGACTAGCGGGACCTAGATCCTACAATGAGCAGTTCTTC CSVPGLAGPRSYNEQFF
once TRBJ1-2 TRBV19 TRBD1 TGTGCCAGTAGTGTCACAGGGGGCTCTGGCTATGGCTACACCTTC CASSVTGGSGYGYTF
. TRBJ1-2 TRBV19 . TGTGCCAGTAGTATCAGCCGGTTGGGAGCTAACTATGGCTACACCTTC CASSISRLGANYGYTF
. TRBJ2-5 TRBV4-1 TRBD2 TGCGCCAGCAGCCAAGTTCGAACAATCCTAGCGGGAGGGCCCCAGACCCAGTACTTC CASSQVRTILAGGPQTQYF
. TRBJ1-5 TRBV4-1 . TGCGCCAGCAGCCAAGACACCTTCAATCAGCCCCAGCATTTT CASSQDTFNQPQHF
. TRBJ2-1 TRBV27 . TGTGCCAGCAGTCCGACAACTAGAGTTACGGCCTACAATGAGCAGTTCTTC CASSPTTRVTAYNEQFF
. TRBJ2-5 TRBV20-1 . TGCAGTCTAGGTAGTGGGCAGACCCAGTACTTC CSLGSGQTQYF
. TRBJ1-6 TRBV19 TRBD1 TGTGCCAGTAGTACCGTGGACAGGGCCTATTCACCCCTCCACTTT CASSTVDRAYSPLHF
. TRBJ1-1 TRBV11-1 . TGTGCCAGCAGCTTATTAGTCCAGGGAACTGAAGCTTTCTTT CASSLLVQGTEAFF
. TRBJ2-3 TRBV19 . TGTGCCAGTAATCAGGGGTATAGAGATACGCAGTATTTT CASNQGYRDTQYF
. TRBJ2-1 TRBV11-2 . TGTGCCAGCAGCCCTGCTACTAGGGGAAACTACAATGAGCAGTTCTTC CASSPATRGNYNEQFF
. TRBJ2-1 TRBV30 . TGTGCCTGGAGCCCAACTAGATCGAGCAATGAGCAGTTCTTC CAWSPTRSSNEQFF
. TRBJ1-2 TRBV5-4 TRBD1 TGTGCCAGCAGCCCCCCTGTTGGAGGGGGCACCTATGGCTACACCTTC CASSPPVGGGTYGYTF
. TRBJ2-3 TRBV20-1 TRBD2 TGCAGTGCTAGTTCACTAGCGGGGTCGTGGGATACGCAGTATTTT CSASSLAGSWDTQYF